The subject of this entry is one T cell receptor beta chain. The sample is drawn from a study of blood T cell repertoires in COVID-19. Study overall: Samples of COVID-19 (acute and convalescent) were obtained from the United States, Italy and Spain. In each case, the material was cDNA or gDNA derived from T cells, B-cell-depleted T cells, or PBMCs.

How the authors handled the data: Using reference gene primer amplification, nucleated cell counts were estimated. Repertoires were generated with immunoSEQ multiplex PCR, while TCRdb's copy carries only in-frame clones and drops some. V and J calls and clone size come straight from that table; D and trimming were deduced from the DNA. The table lists hundreds of thousands of clones, approximately 88% of them singletons, with about 5.9% in the top ten. The CDR3 extends over 16 amino acids. The TCR was taken from a woman aged 25 to 39 with COVID-19, enrolled during active disease. The chain recombines TRBV12-1 with TRBJ2-7; the DNA was not compared with TRBD2, the D call given in the table. TRBV12-1 is a pseudogene locus. The sequencing sample was made of peripheral blood. The CDR3 region is CASSRTSVILAYEQYV. The CDR3 DNA follows: TGTGCCAGCAGCAGGACTAGCGTGATTTTGGCCTACGAGCAGTACGTC.